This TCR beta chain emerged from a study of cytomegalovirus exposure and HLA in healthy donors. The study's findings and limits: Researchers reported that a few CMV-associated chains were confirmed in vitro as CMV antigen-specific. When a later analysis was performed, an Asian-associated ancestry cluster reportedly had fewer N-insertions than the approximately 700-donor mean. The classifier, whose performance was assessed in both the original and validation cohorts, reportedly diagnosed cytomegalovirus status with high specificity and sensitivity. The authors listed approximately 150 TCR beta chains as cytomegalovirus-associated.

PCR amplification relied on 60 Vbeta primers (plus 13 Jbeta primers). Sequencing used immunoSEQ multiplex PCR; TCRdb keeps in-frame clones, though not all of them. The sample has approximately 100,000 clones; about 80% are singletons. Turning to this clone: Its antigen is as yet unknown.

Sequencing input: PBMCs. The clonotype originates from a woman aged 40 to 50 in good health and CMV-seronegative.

The CDR3 reads CASSPGATEAFF. CDR3 DNA: TGTGCCAGCAGTCCAGGGGCCACTGAAGCTTTCTTT. V gene TRBV27 combines with J gene TRBJ1-1, with D maybe TRBD1 (6 bases). Germline V gene data show CDR1 as MNHEY and CDR2 as SMNVEV (reference sequence). V was pared by 5 bases and J by 4 bases, with 8 bases between. The CDR3 is 12 residues long.